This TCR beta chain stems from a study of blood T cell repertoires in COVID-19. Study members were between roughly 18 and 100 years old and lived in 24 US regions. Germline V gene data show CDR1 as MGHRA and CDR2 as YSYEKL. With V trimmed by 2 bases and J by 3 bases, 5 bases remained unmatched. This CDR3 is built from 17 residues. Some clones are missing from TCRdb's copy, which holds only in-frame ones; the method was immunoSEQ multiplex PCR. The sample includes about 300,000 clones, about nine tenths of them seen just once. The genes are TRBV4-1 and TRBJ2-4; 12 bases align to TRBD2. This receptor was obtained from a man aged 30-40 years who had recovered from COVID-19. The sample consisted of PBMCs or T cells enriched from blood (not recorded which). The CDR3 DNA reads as TGCGCCAGCAGCCAACCATGGACTAGCGGGATCAAAAACATTCAGTACTTC. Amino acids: CASSQPWTSGIKNIQYF.